Each of the 26 T cell receptor beta chains below was sequenced from the same sample in a study of human T cells and chemical hapten exposure. Attachment of unique molecular identifiers to individual cDNA molecules was performed in the library. TCRdb processed the reads anew with MiXCR; each CDR3 protein has one entry. The data hold 4,000 to 4,500 distinct CDR3 sequences, with about 50% observed a single time. Indicated treatment: therapeutic diphenylcyclopropenone sensitization with weekly scalp DPC. This sample comprised whole blood, obtained before DPC sensitization or 2, 6, or about 24 weeks after (not recorded which). The receptor source for this set is an adult with alopecia areata. Some clones in this sample may be carry-over from other donors' samples. This table probably holds off-target reads from a library built for another chain.

J is TRBJ2-2 and V is TRBV27, with 9 nucleotides matching TRBD2. Germline loops: CDR1 MNHEY, CDR2 SMNVEV (reference sequence). V shed 2 bases and J 11 bases; nucleotides not matched to a gene: 6. The CDR3 contains 14 residues. CDR3 protein: CASSLAGGYGELFF. CDR3 in DNA: TGTGCCAGCAGTTTAGCGGGAGGGTACGGAGAGCTGTTTTTT.

The chain uses TRBV28 and TRBJ2-7; D remains unclear. The CDR3 is made up of 12 amino acids. The V gene lost 5 bases and the J gene lost 7 bases, with 12 bases spanning the gap. CDR1 and CDR2 (germline): MDHEN, SYDVKM. CDR3 loop: CASSGARSEQYF. In DNA, the CDR3 is TGTGCCAGCAGTGGAGCTAGGAGTGAGCAGTACTTC.

The CDR3 coding sequence is TGTGCCAGCAGCGTAGGGCCAGAGACCTACGAGCAGTACTTC. As protein: CASSVGPETYEQYF. V usage is TRBV9 and J usage is TRBJ2-7; D gene unclear. CDR1 and CDR2 from the germline V gene are SGDLS and YYNGEE. Trimming left V 0 bases short and J 2 bases short, with 9 bases between. CDR3 length: 14 amino acids.

In its sample, this clonotype was seen once. The chain joins TRBV7-9 to TRBJ2-3; D remains unclear. The CDR3 extends over 13 amino acids. Germline V lookup: CDR1 SEHNR, CDR2 FQNEAQ (reference sequence). V was cut by 2 bases and J by 6 bases, with 9 bases left in between. CDR3 sequence (DNA): TGTGCCAGCAGCTTACCCAGCCCCGATACGCAGTATTTT. The encoded protein is CASSLPSPDTQYF.

The chain employs TRBV5-1 and TRBJ1-6; D unresolved. The CDR3 runs to 14 residues. Germline V gene data show CDR1 as SGHRS and CDR2 as YFSETQ. V gave up 0 bases and J gave up 8 bases, with 9 bases separating them. CDR3 in DNA: TGCGCCAGCAGCTTGGGCCAGTCGCATTCACCCCTCCACTTT. It encodes CASSLGQSHSPLHF.

The chain recombines TRBV18 with TRBJ2-5; 8 bases are a match to TRBD1. The length of the CDR3 is 15 residues. With 6 bases clipped from V and 4 bases from J, the junction kept 10 bases outside the gene matches. The germline V gene has CDR1 KGHSH and CDR2 LQKENI. The CDR3 reads CASSRRDRWTETQYF. CDR3 DNA: TGTGCCAGCTCTCGCCGGGACAGGTGGACAGAGACCCAGTACTTC. Full variable domain (outside the CDR3, taken from reference TRBV18 and TRBJ2-5): NAGVMQNPRHLVRRRGQEARLRCSPMKGHSHVYWYRQLPEEGLKFMVYLQKENIIDESGMPKERFSAEFPKEGPSILRIQQVVRGDSAAYFCASSRRDRWTETQYFGPGTRLLVL.

This clonotype was counted a few times. This chain links TRBV6-2 or TRBV6-3 with TRBJ2-1; no clear D gene. Looked up from germline, CDR1 is MNHEY and CDR2 is SVGEGT. The CDR3 is 12 residues long. V lost 2 bases and J 12 bases, leaving 11 bases between the germline ends. CDR3 bases: TGTGCCAGCAGTTACCCCCGCGGATGGCAGTTCTTC. Translating it yields CASSYPRGWQFF.

This chain links TRBV7-2 with TRBJ2-2; D gene unclear. Germline V gene data show CDR1 as SGHTA and CDR2 as FQGNSA. Trimming cost V 3 bases and J 6 bases, with 5 bases left between them. The length of the CDR3 is 12 residues. The CDR3 region is CASSFSSGELFF. Written as DNA, the CDR3 is TGTGCCAGCAGCTTTTCATCCGGGGAGCTGTTTTTT.

V is TRBV6-6 and J is TRBJ2-7, with 8 bases that match TRBD1. Germline V lookup: CDR1 MNHNY, CDR2 SVGAGI (reference sequence). With V trimmed by 7 bases and J by 4 bases, 9 bases remained unmatched. The CDR3 consists of 14 residues. In DNA form, the CDR3 reads TGTGCCAGCAAATCCGGACAGGGATTTTACGAGCAGTACTTC. This codes for CASKSGQGFYEQYF.

The rearrangement links TRBV20-1 to TRBJ2-1; TRBD2 aligns across 7 bases. V lost 6 bases, J lost 7 bases, and 9 bases stayed unmatched. Germline V gene lookup returns CDR1 DFQATT and CDR2 SNEGSKA (reference sequence). The CDR3 sequence is 13 residues long. CDR3 amino acids: CSAEAWTSNEQFF. The DNA of the CDR3 is TGCAGTGCAGAGGCGTGGACTAGTAATGAGCAGTTCTTC.

The chain employs TRBV28 and TRBJ2-7; D is perhaps TRBD1 (7 bases). Deletions cut 5 bases from V and 7 bases from J, with 24 bases between. Germline V gives CDR1 MDHEN, CDR2 SYDVKM. The CDR3 covers 16 residues. The chain's CDR3 is CASSPGERQGAGEQYF. The CDR3 DNA sequence: TGTGCCAGCAGTCCAGGGGAGCGACAGGGCGCGGGAGAGCAGTACTTC. Combining the CDR3 with reference TRBV28 and TRBJ2-7 gives the whole variable domain DVKVTQSSRYLVKRTGEKVFLECVQDMDHENMFWYRQDPGLGLRLIYFSYDVKMKEKGDIPEGYSVSREKKERFSLILESASTNQTSMYLCASSPGERQGAGEQYFGPGTRLTVT.

The chain links TRBV11-1 to TRBJ2-1, with 8 bases lining up with TRBD2. The CDR3 spans 15 residues. V trimming: 4 bases; J trimming: 5 bases; junction bases outside the gene matches: 7. Germline assignment: CDR1 SGHAT and CDR2 FQDESV (reference sequence). CDR3 in amino acids: CASSSLAGYDNEQFF. As DNA, the CDR3 is TGTGCCAGCAGCTCTCTAGCGGGCTACGACAATGAGCAGTTCTTC.

V gene TRBV13 combines with J gene TRBJ2-7; 12 positions match TRBD1. CDR1 is PRHDT and CDR2 is FYEKMQ in the germline V gene (reference sequence). The ends lost 5 bases at V and 6 bases at J; junction bases unmatched: 8. The CDR3 runs 15 residues. CDR3: CASSPRGDRGPEQYF. DNA for the CDR3: TGTGCCAGCAGCCCGAGAGGGGACAGGGGGCCCGAGCAGTACTTC.

This clonotype was recorded only once. This CDR3 is CASRPGLAGAGQYF. DNA of the CDR3: TGTGCCAGCAGACCGGGACTAGCGGGTGCAGGGCAGTACTTC. The V call is TRBV28, the J call TRBJ2-7, with 12 bases lining up with TRBD2. In germline, CDR1 is MDHEN, CDR2 SYDVKM. J gave up 9 bases and V 6 bases, and 9 bases lay outside the gene matches. The CDR3 has 14 residues.

The chain joins TRBV29-1 to TRBJ2-7; D gene uncertain. The CDR3 has 12 amino acids. The V end lost 4 bases, the J end lost 3 bases, and 10 bases lay between the germline ends. Germline V gives CDR1 SQVTM, CDR2 ANQGSEA. Written as DNA, the CDR3 is TGCAGCGTTGGGGCCTACGGCTACGAGCAGTACTTC. Residues: CSVGAYGYEQYF.

This clonotype turned up a few times. This chain connects TRBV18 to TRBJ2-3; TRBD2 is a possible D gene (6 bases). From germline, CDR1 is KGHSH and CDR2 LQKENI. V was pared by 6 bases and J by 5 bases, with 15 bases between. The length of the CDR3 is 14 residues. CDR3 sequence reads: CASSPLPAGDTQYF. CDR3 DNA sequence: TGTGCCAGCTCTCCCCTGCCAGCGGGAGATACGCAGTATTTT.

V usage is TRBV6-5 and J usage is TRBJ1-6, with 7 bases lining up with TRBD1. Germline CDR1 is MNHEY and CDR2 is SVGAGI. The V gene end was trimmed by 5 bases and the J gene end by 7 bases; junction bases not matched to a gene: 2. The length of the CDR3 is 13 residues. The CDR3 DNA sequence: TGTGCCAGCAGTCGCAGGGGGAATTCACCCCTCCACTTT. Translation gives CASSRRGNSPLHF.

This clonotype appeared a few times. V gene TRBV5-4 combines with J gene TRBJ1-1; D is ambiguous. The CDR3 length is 13 residues. V shed 5 bases and J shed 4 bases, with 12 bases lying between them. Germline CDR1 is SGHNT and CDR2 is YYREEE (reference sequence). The CDR3 sequence is CASSLEGFTEAFF. In DNA, the CDR3 is TGTGCCAGCAGTCTAGAAGGGTTCACTGAAGCTTTCTTT.

The V gene is TRBV3-1, the J gene TRBJ2-1, with no clear D. Germline loops: CDR1 LGHDT, CDR2 YNNKEL (reference sequence). The CDR3 is made up of 12 amino acids. Trimming cost V 4 bases and J 10 bases, with 11 bases left between them. The CDR3 nucleotides are TGTGCCAGCAGCCCCTTAGGGAAAGAGCAGTTCTTC. This encodes CASSPLGKEQFF.

The rearrangement links TRBV20-1 to TRBJ2-1, with TRBD2 identical over 12 bases. This CDR3 is built from 14 residues. Losses at the gene ends were 2 bases for V and 6 bases for J; bases not matched to a gene: 2. Germline V lookup: CDR1 DFQATT, CDR2 SNEGSKA (reference sequence). Here the CDR3 reads CSARLAGGLNEQFF. The CDR3 DNA sequence: TGCAGTGCTAGACTAGCGGGGGGGCTCAATGAGCAGTTCTTC.

V usage is TRBV4-2 and J usage is TRBJ2-2; perhaps TRBD1 as D (6 bases). CDR3 size: 14 residues. CDR1 and CDR2 from the germline V gene are LGHNA and YNFKEQ. V lost 5 bases, J lost 4 bases, and 11 bases lay in between. The CDR3: CASSSDSSTGELFF. For the CDR3, the DNA is TGTGCCAGCAGCTCGGACAGTTCCACCGGGGAGCTGTTTTTT.

This chain links TRBV7-6 with TRBJ2-7; D tentatively reads TRBD1 or TRBD2 (5 bases each). With 5 bases removed from V and 2 bases from J, the gap between germline ends came to 13 bases. CDR3 size: 14 residues. Germline CDR1 SGHVS, CDR2 FNYEAQ. CDR3: CASSVGGQAYEQYF. The CDR3 DNA follows: TGTGCCAGCAGCGTAGGAGGACAAGCCTACGAGCAGTACTTC.

The CDR3 DNA is TGTGCCAGCAGCCCCGGGACAGCATTCTACAATGAGCAGTTCTTC. It encodes CASSPGTAFYNEQFF. This rearrangement joins TRBV7-2 to TRBJ2-1, with 7 bases that match TRBD1. The V and J ends lost 5 bases and 3 bases, in that order; junction bases with no gene match: 7. Germline V gene lookup returns CDR1 SGHTA and CDR2 FQGNSA. The CDR3 has 15 residues.

The CDR3 coding sequence is TGTGCCAGCGGGGACCAAAAGAGGGGCACTGAAGCTTTCTTT. This gives the protein CASGDQKRGTEAFF. V is TRBV28 and J is TRBJ1-1; weak D call: TRBD1 (5 bases). V was trimmed by 8 bases and J by 4 bases, leaving 17 bases between them. This CDR3 comprises 14 residues. CDR1 MDHEN and CDR2 SYDVKM come from the germline V gene.

This clonotype has just a few counts. This chain uses TRBV29-1 with TRBJ2-1; D uncertain. Trimming stripped 6 bases from V and 6 bases from J, with 9 bases between. Germline CDR1 SQVTM, CDR2 ANQGSEA. The CDR3 runs 11 residues. Here the CDR3 reads CSVLRSNEQFF. The CDR3 region has the DNA TGCAGCGTCCTGCGCAGCAATGAGCAGTTCTTC.

The chain links TRBV30 to TRBJ2-7, with D maybe TRBD1 (6 bases). Trimming took 7 bases from V and 2 from J, leaving 15 bases between them. This CDR3 region has 13 residues. Germline loops: CDR1 GTSNPN, CDR2 SVGIG (reference sequence). As DNA, the CDR3 is TGTGCCTTCAGGGGTCCACCTACCTACGAGCAGTACTTC. This encodes CAFRGPPTYEQYF. The complete variable domain, with remaining parts taken from reference TRBV30 and TRBJ2-7, reads SQTIHQWPATLVQPVGSPLSLECTVEGTSNPNLYWYRQAAGRGLQLLFYSVGIGQISSEVPQNLSASRPQDRQFILSSKKLLLSDSGFYLCAFRGPPTYEQYFGPGTRLTVT.